A single sample gave rise to the 6 T cell receptor beta chains below, sequenced in a study of OX40 agonist ivuxolimab in advanced cancers. Sequenced by immunoSEQ multiplex PCR; TCRdb stores in-frame clones only, minus some. The sample holds approximately 92,000 clones, about 84% seen once. This specimen consisted of CD4+ or CD8+ T cells sorted from blood, obtained in a trial of the OX40 agonist ivuxolimab. The receptors were gathered from an adult with an advanced solid tumor such as melanoma, head and neck, liver or kidney cancer.

The chain joins TRBV19 to TRBJ2-1; D gene ambiguous. CDR3 length: 13 amino acids. V shed 3 bases and J shed 8 bases, with 11 bases lying between them. Germline CDR1 LNHDA, CDR2 SQIVND (reference sequence). CDR3 bases: TGTGCCAGTAGTATGGGTAGCTGGTATGAGCAGTTCTTC. Its protein product is CASSMGSWYEQFF.

This clone has a handful of counts. The chain carries TRBV18 and TRBJ2-7, with D tentatively TRBD1 (5 bases). Trimming took off 2 bases at V and 6 bases at J, with 17 bases between the two ends. The germline V gene has CDR1 KGHSH and CDR2 LQKENI. The CDR3 is 15 residues long. The CDR3 sequence is CASSPGASPLAEQYF. Written as DNA, the CDR3 is TGTGCCAGCTCACCAGGGGCGAGCCCTCTGGCCGAGCAGTACTTC.

The chain combines TRBV11-2 with TRBJ1-5; 9 bases map to TRBD1. Trimming cost V 6 bases and J 3 bases; bases outside gene matches: 6. The V gene's germline CDR1 is SGHAT and CDR2 FQNNGV. The CDR3 contains 15 residues. The CDR3 loop reads CASRLGTGSNQPQHF. CDR3 sequence (DNA): TGTGCCAGCAGATTGGGGACAGGGTCCAATCAGCCCCAGCATTTT.

J is TRBJ1-5 and V is TRBV4-1; D ambiguous. The CDR3 runs to 13 residues. Germline V lookup: CDR1 MGHRA, CDR2 YSYEKL. V lost 0 bases and J 7 bases, leaving 7 bases between the germline ends. The CDR3 region is CASSQDLVQPQHF. The CDR3 DNA is TGCGCCAGCAGCCAAGATCTAGTCCAGCCCCAGCATTTT.

The gene calls are TRBV4-2 and TRBJ2-7; D remains unclear. This CDR3 region has 17 residues. CDR1 is LGHNA, CDR2 YNFKEQ, per germline. Trimming removed 0 bases from V and 4 bases from J, with 19 bases in between. CDR3 in amino acids: CASSQDSGSRHNYEQYF. The CDR3 nucleotides read TGTGCCAGCAGCCAAGATAGTGGCTCGAGACATAATTACGAGCAGTACTTC.

In DNA, the CDR3 is TGTGCCAGCAGTCAAACAGGGGGGGTAGGGACTGAAGCTTTCTTT. Protein sequence: CASSQTGGVGTEAFF. The V call is TRBV6-6, the J call TRBJ1-1; 8 bases line up with TRBD1. The V gene end was trimmed by 5 bases and the J gene end by 5 bases; junction bases not matched to a gene: 10. CDR1 and CDR2 from the germline V gene are MNHNY and SVGAGI (reference sequence). CDR3 length: 15 residues.